What follows are 7 T cell receptor beta chains derived from one specimen sequenced in a study of T-cell reconstitution after alpha-beta-depleted transplantation in children. Unique molecular identifiers tagged the TCRbeta library. TCRdb re-derived calls from the PCR reads in MiXCR, one entry per CDR3 protein. Of some 240,000 distinct CDR3 sequences in the sample, around 8.9% were seen once. The sequences come from PBMCs from the stem cell graft donor, collected from the stem cell graft. The receptor source for this set is a human donor who donated a stem cell graft to a child with SCID.

In this sample, this clonotype turned up many times. This rearrangement joins TRBV5-6 to TRBJ2-5; either TRBD1 or TRBD2 may supply D (6 bases each). V dropped 2 bases and J dropped 9 bases, with 11 bases sitting between them. The length of the CDR3 is 12 residues. From germline, CDR1 is SGHDT and CDR2 YYEEEE. In DNA form, the CDR3 reads TGTGCCAGCAGCTTATGGGGGGCGGCCCAGTACTTC. Its translation: CASSLWGAAQYF.

This clonotype was detected a few times. The CDR3, as DNA: TGTGCCAGCAGCCAACGGGGAAATGAGCAGTTCTTC. Translated, it gives CASSQRGNEQFF. The J gene is TRBJ2-1, the V gene TRBV7-2; D perhaps matches TRBD2 (5 bases). V was cut by 5 bases and J by 7 bases, with 9 bases left in between. CDR1 and CDR2 (germline): SGHTA, FQGNSA. The CDR3 has 12 amino acids.

This clonotype was seen repeatedly, ten times or more. This sequence joins TRBV29-1 and TRBJ2-2; maybe TRBD2 (6 bases). The CDR3 is 13 residues long. Germline loops: CDR1 SQVTM, CDR2 ANQGSEA. The V gene lost 4 bases and the J gene lost 4 bases, with 10 bases spanning the gap. The CDR3 here is CSVGGVLTGELFF. CDR3 nucleotides: TGCAGCGTTGGGGGGGTGCTCACCGGGGAGCTGTTTTTT.

This clonotype was picked up a small number of times. This chain links TRBV30 with TRBJ1-2; D might be TRBD1 (6 bases). The germline V gene has CDR1 GTSNPN and CDR2 SVGIG (reference sequence). Trimming left V 5 bases short and J 7 bases short, with 20 bases between. The CDR3 sequence is 14 residues long. CDR3: CAWCPRRGRSGYTF. CDR3 bases: TGTGCCTGGTGCCCTCGTCGGGGGCGTTCTGGCTACACCTTC.

Many counts were recorded for this clonotype. The gene calls are TRBV20-1 and TRBJ2-7; 7 bases fit TRBD1. The CDR3 is 17 amino acids. Germline V CDR1 and CDR2: DFQATT, SNEGSKA (reference sequence). Trimming took 3 bases from V and 3 from J; bases not matched to a gene: 17. The CDR3 loop reads CSARGPPIRDSHYEQYF. CDR3 nucleotide sequence: TGCAGTGCTAGGGGGCCACCAATCCGGGACAGTCACTACGAGCAGTACTTC.

This clonotype has a count of ten or more. The chain joins TRBV5-5 to TRBJ2-5; no definite D call. The V end lost 0 bases, the J end lost 5 bases, and 14 bases lay between the germline ends. Germline lookup yields CDR1 SGHKS and CDR2 YYEKEE (reference sequence). This CDR3 comprises 15 residues. The CDR3 loop is CASSLEYGLAETQYF. The DNA of the CDR3 is TGTGCCAGCAGCTTGGAATACGGCTTGGCGGAGACCCAGTACTTC.

This clonotype was observed many times. This sequence joins TRBV20-1 and TRBJ1-2, with no clear D. Trimming cost V 7 bases and J 2 bases, with 14 bases left between them. CDR3 length equals 13 residues. CDR1 is DFQATT, CDR2 SNEGSKA, per germline (reference sequence). Here the CDR3 reads CSVEGARNYGYTF. CDR3 sequence (DNA): TGCAGTGTGGAGGGAGCGAGAAACTATGGCTACACCTTC.